These 7 T cell receptor beta chains were sequenced from one sample in a study of early T cells in non-severe SARS-CoV-2 infection (dated by TCRdb to the early 2020s). The library was prepared using 5' RACE. The sequencer was a NextSeq 500. Starting from the raw public reads, TCRdb applied fastp trimming at Q25, assembled clones with MiXCR and retained in-frame beta chains. Rows are combined by CDR3 protein, so each entry shows the most common genes and DNA. The sample has approximately 56,000 distinct CDR3 sequences on record, less than 15% of them singletons. Roughly 4% of the sample rests with the top ten. The sequencing used whole blood, collected at baseline. The receptors were gathered from an adult who was a healthcare worker with PCR-confirmed SARS-CoV-2 infection or an uninfected control (not recorded which).

The sample holds a few counts of this clonotype. Germline and junction disagree at one end, which may indicate a read error. The gene calls are TRBV2 and TRBJ2-7; D is undetermined. The CDR3 runs to 13 residues. CDR1 is SNHLY, CDR2 FYNNEI, per germline. The CDR3 here is CATSRFPSAEQYF. The CDR3 DNA is TGTGCCACCAGTCGGTTTCCATCTGCCGAGCAGTACTTC.

The gene calls are TRBV12-3 or TRBV12-4 and TRBJ2-2; D possibly corresponds to TRBD2 (7 bases). Trimming removed 1 base from V and 6 bases from J, with 12 bases in between. The CDR3 runs to 15 residues. This CDR3 reads CASSLDWRGPGELFF. CDR3 nucleotides: TGTGCCAGCAGTTTAGACTGGCGGGGGCCCGGGGAGCTGTTTTTT.

J is TRBJ2-1 and V is TRBV13; either TRBD1 or TRBD2 may supply D (5 bases each). The CDR3 covers 15 residues. CDR1 and CDR2 from the germline V gene are PRHDT and FYEKMQ (reference sequence). With 3 bases removed from V and 0 bases from J, the gap between germline ends came to 9 bases. The CDR3 is CASSFWGSSYNEQFF. The CDR3 region has the DNA TGTGCCAGCAGCTTCTGGGGGAGCTCCTACAATGAGCAGTTCTTC.

This clonotype was seen repeatedly, ten times or more. The chain recombines TRBV15 with TRBJ2-1; 12 bases map to TRBD2. The germline V gene encodes CDR1 LNHNV and CDR2 YYDKDF (reference sequence). The V and J ends lost 4 bases and 0 bases, in that order; junction bases with no gene match: 10. The CDR3 consists of 19 residues. The CDR3 nucleotides are TGTGCCACCAGCATATGGACTAGCGGGACACGGAGCTCCTACAATGAGCAGTTCTTC. Its translation is CATSIWTSGTRSSYNEQFF.

The chain links TRBV18 to TRBJ2-7; D perhaps matches TRBD1 (5 bases). V dropped 3 bases and J dropped 2 bases, with 17 bases sitting between them. The germline V gene encodes CDR1 KGHSH and CDR2 LQKENI. The CDR3 runs 16 residues. The chain's CDR3 is CASSPRLGQGTYEQYF. For the CDR3, the DNA is TGTGCCAGCTCACCTCGTCTGGGCCAGGGCACCTACGAGCAGTACTTC.

This clonotype was picked up many times. The rearrangement joins TRBV5-1 to TRBJ2-5; 9 nucleotides line up with TRBD1. The length of the CDR3 is 16 residues. V lost 0 bases to trimming and J lost 2 bases; unmatched junction nucleotides: 5. Germline CDR1 reads SGHRS; CDR2 reads YFSETQ. As DNA, the CDR3 is TGCGCCAGCAGCTTGGGTGGACAGGGGCTTCAAGAGACCCAGTACTTC. Residues: CASSLGGQGLQETQYF.

The J gene is TRBJ2-3, the V gene TRBV5-1, with 13 nucleotides matching TRBD2. The junction had 2 bases not matched to a gene; V was cut back by 1 base and J by 6 bases. There are 15 residues in the CDR3. Germline V lookup: CDR1 SGHRS, CDR2 YFSETQ. The CDR3 DNA follows: TGCGCCAGCAGCTTGAGGACTAGCGGGGGTGATACGCAGTATTTT. Protein: CASSLRTSGGDTQYF.